This TCR beta chain was retrieved from a study of cytomegalovirus exposure and HLA in healthy donors. About this clone itself: The antigen is unknown.

V shed 8 bases, J shed 3 bases, and the junction held 6 bases outside the gene matches. This CDR3 region has 13 residues. CDR1 is MNHNS, CDR2 SASEGT, per germline. With 60 Vbeta and 13 Jbeta primers, the PCR was carried out. Assay used: immunoSEQ multiplex PCR; TCRdb lists only in-frame clones, some missing. The sample has approximately 100,000 clones, around 81% seen once. Whole-study results and caveats: Rare sequences made up most TCRs, while some public TCRs were found in many donors.

The rearrangement links TRBV6-1 to TRBJ2-5, with 7 bases fitting TRBD1. What was sequenced was PBMCs. This TCR was sampled from a man aged 18 to 30 in good health and CMV-seronegative. As DNA, the CDR3 is TGTGCCAGCTCCGGGACAGTGAAAGAGACCCAGTACTTC. It codes for CASSGTVKETQYF.